Listed here are 23 T cell receptor beta chains from one sample, sequenced in a study of blood T cell repertoires in COVID-19. Generated by immunoSEQ multiplex PCR, the TCRdb table keeps only in-frame clones and is missing some. This table holds fewer than 120,000 clones, roughly 80% found once. The sample was peripheral blood. The source is an older woman with acute or convalescent COVID-19.

This clone has a single count. The CDR3, as DNA: TGTGCCAGCAGCGTAGGCCCTGCAAGCGGGGGGGGGCAAGAGACCCAGTACTTC. Its protein is CASSVGPASGGGQETQYF. V gene TRBV9 combines with J gene TRBJ2-5, with TRBD2 identical over 10 bases. With 0 bases clipped from V and 2 bases from J, the junction kept 10 bases outside the gene matches. Germline values: CDR1 SGDLS, CDR2 YYNGEE. The CDR3 covers 18 residues.

For this clone: Within the sample, other DNA sequences also encode this same CDR3. The chain couples TRBV2 to TRBJ1-2; 9 nucleotides align to TRBD1. Trimming cost V 6 bases and J 4 bases; bases outside gene matches: 3. CDR3 size: 13 residues. Germline V gene lookup returns CDR1 SNHLY and CDR2 FYNNEI. Here the CDR3 reads CASRDRGPYGYTF. The CDR3 DNA reads TGTGCCAGCAGGGACAGGGGCCCCTATGGCTACACCTTC.

The rearrangement uses TRBV9 and TRBJ1-2; unclear D gene. The CDR3 spans 14 residues. CDR1 is SGDLS, CDR2 YYNGEE, per germline. Trimming cost V 3 bases and J 3 bases, with 12 bases left between them. CDR3 in amino acids: CASSGEVPDYGYTF. The CDR3 DNA is TGTGCCAGCAGCGGGGAGGTCCCTGACTATGGCTACACCTTC.

V gene TRBV7-2 combines with J gene TRBJ1-6; D may be TRBD1 (5 bases). Germline CDR1 is SGHTA and CDR2 is FQGNSA. This CDR3 has 14 residues. Trimming pared 0 bases from V and 11 bases from J, leaving 11 bases between. The CDR3 is CASSLAAGIAPLHF. For the CDR3, the DNA is TGTGCCAGCAGCTTAGCGGCAGGGATAGCACCCCTCCACTTT.

J is TRBJ1-2 and V is TRBV15; the D is unclear. Germline V gene lookup returns CDR1 LNHNV and CDR2 YYDKDF (reference sequence). Trimming took off 0 bases at V and 4 bases at J, with 9 bases between the two ends. The CDR3 is made up of 14 amino acids. The CDR3 is CATSRDRNLYGYTF. Here the CDR3 DNA reads TGTGCCACCAGCAGAGACAGGAACCTCTATGGCTACACCTTC.

This sequence joins TRBV4-1 and TRBJ1-2; the D is unclear. The germline V and J ends were trimmed by 0 bases and 4 bases, with 12 bases remaining between them. CDR1 MGHRA and CDR2 YSYEKL come from the germline V gene. The CDR3 loop spans 15 amino acids. For the CDR3, the DNA is TGCGCCAGCAGCCAAGAGGCAACAAGAACCTATGGCTACACCTTC. Translating it yields CASSQEATRTYGYTF.

The genes are TRBV24-1 and TRBJ2-6; D is ambiguous. Per the germline V gene, CDR1 is KGHDR and CDR2 is SFDVKD. The length of the CDR3 is 13 residues. The germline V and J ends were trimmed by 7 bases and 0 bases, with 3 bases remaining between them. Here the CDR3 reads CATRSSGANVLTF. In DNA form, the CDR3 reads TGTGCCACCAGGAGCTCTGGGGCCAACGTCCTGACTTTC.

The V gene is TRBV18, the J gene TRBJ2-4; possibly TRBD2 for D (5 bases). CDR1 KGHSH and CDR2 LQKENI come from the germline V gene. The CDR3 covers 14 residues. The V gene lost 2 bases and the J gene lost 8 bases, with 13 bases spanning the gap. DNA of the CDR3: TGTGCCAGCTCACCAGAGACTCAGAGGGACATTCAGTACTTC. The encoded protein is CASSPETQRDIQYF.

This clone was found a few times. The J gene is TRBJ1-1, the V gene TRBV5-1, with 8 positions matching TRBD1. Germline V gene data show CDR1 as SGHRS and CDR2 as YFSETQ. The CDR3 loop spans 15 amino acids. V trimming: 4 bases; J trimming: 3 bases; junction bases outside the gene matches: 8. The CDR3 loop is CASSRTGTGDTEAFF. CDR3 DNA: TGCGCCAGCAGCCGAACCGGGACAGGAGACACTGAAGCTTTCTTT.

V usage is TRBV5-1 and J usage is TRBJ2-2; 7 nucleotides line up with TRBD2. V lost 4 bases to trimming and J lost 1 base; unmatched junction nucleotides: 10. There are 17 residues in the CDR3. Germline V gene sequence: CDR1 SGHRS, CDR2 YFSETQ. CDR3 bases: TGCGCCAGCAGCCTGTCCTTGGGGAGGGAGAACACCGGGGAGCTGTTTTTT. This codes for CASSLSLGRENTGELFF.

The chain has TRBV7-3 and TRBJ2-3, with 8 bases aligning to TRBD1. CDR3 size: 16 residues. V shed 5 bases and J 1 base; nucleotides not matched to a gene: 8. Germline CDR1 and CDR2: SGHTA and FQGTGA. In nucleotides, the CDR3 is TGTGCCAGCAGCCCCCAGGGGGCAAGAGGCACAGATACGCAGTATTTT. Its protein product is CASSPQGARGTDTQYF.

This clone was recorded only once. This rearrangement joins TRBV30 to TRBJ2-1; D remains ambiguous. Germline values: CDR1 GTSNPN, CDR2 SVGIG (reference sequence). The CDR3 runs to 14 residues. V shed 3 bases and J shed 7 bases, with 16 bases lying between them. In DNA, the CDR3 is TGTGCCTGGAGGGGTGGATGGGCTGGTAATGAGCAGTTCTTC. It is translated as CAWRGGWAGNEQFF.

The chain is built from TRBV7-2 and TRBJ2-3, with D perhaps matching TRBD1 (5 bases). The CDR3 is 17 amino acids. Germline V CDR1 and CDR2: SGHTA, FQGNSA. The V end lost 3 bases, the J end lost 3 bases, and 19 bases lay between the germline ends. The CDR3 nucleotides read TGTGCCAGCAGCTTGTTCGGACACCGCTCTTTTACAGATACGCAGTATTTT. Residues: CASSLFGHRSFTDTQYF.

The genes are TRBV18 and TRBJ2-2, with D maybe TRBD2 (6 bases). The germline V gene encodes CDR1 KGHSH and CDR2 LQKENI. There are 15 residues in the CDR3. The V end lost 3 bases, the J end lost 7 bases, and 15 bases lay between the germline ends. In DNA, the CDR3 is TGTGCCAGCTCACCGATAGGCGGGACCGGCGGGGAGCTGTTTTTT. It yields the protein CASSPIGGTGGELFF.

CDR3 sequence: CASSSRQQNNEQFF. CDR3 nucleotide sequence: TGTGCCAGCAGCTCCAGACAGCAGAACAATGAGCAGTTCTTC. The chain couples TRBV5-4 to TRBJ2-1; TRBD1 is a possible D gene (5 bases). The CDR3 runs to 14 residues. Trimming left V 3 bases short and J 5 bases short, with 12 bases between. From germline, CDR1 is SGHNT and CDR2 YYREEE (reference sequence).

This clone appeared a few times. V and J are TRBV5-7 and TRBJ1-5; D remains unclear. Being an ORF, TRBV5-7 has a function that is uncertain. CDR3 length equals 14 residues. V shed 3 bases and J shed 4 bases, with 11 bases lying between them. The CDR3 DNA reads TGTGCCAGCAGCTCTCGGGAGGCGAATCAGCCCCAGCATTTT. Encoded protein: CASSSREANQPQHF.

The gene calls are TRBV7-9 and TRBJ1-5; D is undetermined. The CDR3 extends over 13 amino acids. Germline V gene sequence: CDR1 SEHNR, CDR2 FQNEAQ (reference sequence). Deletions cut 3 bases from V and 2 bases from J, with 5 bases between. The CDR3 DNA is TGTGCCAGCAGCTTCGGGGGCAATCAGCCCCAGCATTTT. Protein sequence: CASSFGGNQPQHF.

This chain joins TRBV24-1 and TRBJ1-2, with 8 bases aligning to TRBD1. The CDR3 length is 13 residues. V lost 3 bases, J lost 6 bases, and 2 bases stayed unmatched. The germline CDR1 and CDR2 sequences are KGHDR and SFDVKD. The CDR3 DNA reads as TGTGCCACCAGTGATCAGGGGGCGAATGGCTACACCTTC. It translates to CATSDQGANGYTF.

CDR3 DNA sequence: TGTGCCAGCAGCTTAGAGGGTAGCGGGGGCGCGAACACCGGGGAGCTGTTTTTT. Translation gives CASSLEGSGGANTGELFF. V and J are TRBV7-6 and TRBJ2-2, with 9 bases matching TRBD2. Trimming removed 1 base from V and 0 bases from J; junction bases left unmatched: 6. The CDR3 length is 18 residues. Germline lookup yields CDR1 SGHVS and CDR2 FNYEAQ.

The chain links TRBV29-1 to TRBJ1-5; 11 bases line up with TRBD1. The CDR3 length is 15 residues. CDR1 is SQVTM and CDR2 is ANQGSEA in the germline V gene. V was pared by 6 bases and J by 3 bases, with 7 bases of the junction left unmatched. The CDR3 spells CSVTGTGGVNQPQHF. CDR3 nucleotides: TGCAGCGTCACCGGGACAGGGGGTGTCAATCAGCCCCAGCATTTT.

This clone was seen at least ten times. The chain couples TRBV7-2 to TRBJ1-2; D gene ambiguous. The CDR3 is 15 residues long. Germline CDR1 SGHTA, CDR2 FQGNSA. Trimming took 5 bases from V and 4 from J, leaving 17 bases between them. The CDR3 region is CASSSTHTTLYGYTF. The CDR3 coding sequence is TGTGCCAGCAGCAGTACCCATACAACCCTCTATGGCTACACCTTC.

The V gene is TRBV12-3 or TRBV12-4, the J gene TRBJ1-2; D remains ambiguous. Trimming removed 3 bases from V and 8 bases from J, with 10 bases in between. This CDR3 comprises 12 residues. The CDR3 loop reads CASSLLGTGYTF. Written as DNA, the CDR3 is TGTGCCAGCAGTTTGCTAGGTACGGGCTACACCTTC.

The chain employs TRBV19 and TRBJ2-7, with 11 nucleotides matching TRBD2. Germline CDR1 is LNHDA and CDR2 is SQIVND (reference sequence). The length of the CDR3 is 16 residues. V lost 5 bases, J lost 1 base, and 7 bases stayed unmatched. CDR3 DNA sequence: TGTGCCAGTAGTGGGAAGACTAGCGGGGAATCCTACGAGCAGTACTTC. Protein sequence: CASSGKTSGESYEQYF.